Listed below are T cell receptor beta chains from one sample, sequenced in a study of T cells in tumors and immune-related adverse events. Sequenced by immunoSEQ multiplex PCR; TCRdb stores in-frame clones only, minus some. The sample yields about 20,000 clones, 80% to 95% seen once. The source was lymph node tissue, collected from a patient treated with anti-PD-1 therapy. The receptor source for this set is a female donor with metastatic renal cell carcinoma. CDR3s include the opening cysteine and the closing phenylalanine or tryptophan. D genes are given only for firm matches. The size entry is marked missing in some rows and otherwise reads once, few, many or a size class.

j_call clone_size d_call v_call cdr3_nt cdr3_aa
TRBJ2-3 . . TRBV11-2 TGTGCCAGCAGCTACGGGATCCTCACAGATACGCAGTATTTT CASSYGILTDTQYF
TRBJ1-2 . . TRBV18 TGTGCCAGCTCACCAGAGGGATTCATGGGCTATGGCTACACCTTC CASSPEGFMGYGYTF
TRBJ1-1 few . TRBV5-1 TGCGCCAGCAGCTCAAGTGAAGGGTACCAAGCTTTCTTT CASSSSEGYQAFF
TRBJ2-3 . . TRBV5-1 TGCGCCAGCAGCTTTCAGGGGCCAGGGGATACGCAGTATTTT CASSFQGPGDTQYF
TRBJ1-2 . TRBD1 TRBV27 TGTGCCAGCAGTTTATTCCCCGACAGGGACTATGGCTACACCTTC CASSLFPDRDYGYTF
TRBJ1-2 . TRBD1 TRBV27 TGTGCCAGCAGTTTATCGGGACAGGGGGTGAGGGGCTACACCTTC CASSLSGQGVRGYTF
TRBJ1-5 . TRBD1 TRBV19 TGTGCCAGTAGTAACAGGGGGCTCGGGGATCAGCCCCAGCATTTT CASSNRGLGDQPQHF
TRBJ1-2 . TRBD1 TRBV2 TGTGCCAGCAGAAGCGGACAGGGATATGGCTACACCTTC CASRSGQGYGYTF
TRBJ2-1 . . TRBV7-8 TGTGCCAGCAGCGAGACGGAGGTATTCACAGCACACAACCCTTTGTTCGTCTCAAGGAAGTTCTTC CASSETEVFTAHNPLFVSRKFF
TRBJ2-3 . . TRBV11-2 TGTGCCAGCAGTACAGGACACAGAGCTAGCACAGATACGCAGTATTTT CASSTGHRASTDTQYF
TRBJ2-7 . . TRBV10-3 TGTGCCATCAGTGAGGCTACTTCCTACGAGCAGTACTTC CAISEATSYEQYF
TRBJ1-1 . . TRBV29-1 TGCAGCGTCCGCCGGGACTCTTCGAACACTGAAGCTTTCTTT CSVRRDSSNTEAFF
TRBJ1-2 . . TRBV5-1 TGCGCCAGCAGCGAGTTTCGATCAGGCTTATACGGCTACACCTTC CASSEFRSGLYGYTF
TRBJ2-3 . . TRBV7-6 TGTGCCAGCAGCTCCTCTTTGGTGTCTACGCAGTATTTT CASSSSLVSTQYF
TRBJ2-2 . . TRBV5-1 TGCGCCAGCAGCTTGAATTGGCAGGGAATCACCGGGGAGCTGTTTTTT CASSLNWQGITGELFF
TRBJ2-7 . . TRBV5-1 TGCGCCAGCAGCTGGGGGGGACAGCCGTTCGCCTACGAGCAGTACTTC CASSWGGQPFAYEQYF
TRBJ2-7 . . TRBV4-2 TGTGCCAGCAGCCAAGTGGGCCCCTCCTACGAGCAGTACTTC CASSQVGPSYEQYF
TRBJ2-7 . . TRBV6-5 TGTGCCAGCAGTTACTCCAATGGCCTCGGGGAGCAGTACTTC CASSYSNGLGEQYF
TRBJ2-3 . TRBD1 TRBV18 TGTGCCAGCTCACCCCCGGGACAGGGTAAAGATACGCAGTATTTT CASSPPGQGKDTQYF
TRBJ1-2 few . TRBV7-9 TGTGCCAGCAGCCAGACAGGATCCGATGGCTACACCTTC CASSQTGSDGYTF
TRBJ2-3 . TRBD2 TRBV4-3 TGCGCCAGCAGCCAAGGAGGACAGCGGGGGAGCACAGATACGCAGTATTTT CASSQGGQRGSTDTQYF
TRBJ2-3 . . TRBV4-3 TGCGCCAGCAGCCAAGATCTGGGGACCACCATAGATACGCAGTATTTT CASSQDLGTTIDTQYF
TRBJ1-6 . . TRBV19 TGTGCCAGTAGTATTTGGGGAACGAATTCACCCCTCCACTTT CASSIWGTNSPLHF
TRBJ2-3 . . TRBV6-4 TGTGCCAGCAGCCTGGGAGATACGCAGTATTTT CASSLGDTQYF
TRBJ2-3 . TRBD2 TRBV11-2 TGTGCCAGCAGCTTACTCGCGGGAGGTAGCACAGATACGCAGTATTTT CASSLLAGGSTDTQYF
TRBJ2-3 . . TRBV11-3 TGTGCCAGCAGCTTATCTGATACGCAGTATTTT CASSLSDTQYF
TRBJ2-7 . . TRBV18 TGTGCCAGCTCACCACTAGCGGCCGATTACGAGCAGTACTTC CASSPLAADYEQYF
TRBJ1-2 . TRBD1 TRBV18 TGTGCCAGCTCGCAGGGACAGGGGGCGGCCTATGGCTACACCTTC CASSQGQGAAYGYTF
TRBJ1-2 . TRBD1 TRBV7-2 TGTGCCAGCAGCTCGCAGGGGGTCTATGGCTACACCTTC CASSSQGVYGYTF
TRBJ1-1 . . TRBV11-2 TGTGCCAGCAGCTCCTCGAGGGGCCAGGGTAGGCTCGCGCATGAAGCTTTCTTT CASSSSRGQGRLAHEAFF
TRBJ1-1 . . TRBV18 TGTGCCAGCTCACCACCGGGCAGGGCGGGAGCTTTCTTT CASSPPGRAGAFF
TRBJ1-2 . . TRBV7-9 TGTGCCAGCAGCTTAGCTGTCGGCGGTTTTAATGGCTACACCTTC CASSLAVGGFNGYTF
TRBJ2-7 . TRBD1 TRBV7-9 TGTGCCAGCAGTCGCCTTGGGACAGGGAGGCCCTACGAGCAGTACTTC CASSRLGTGRPYEQYF
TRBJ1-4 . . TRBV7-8 TGTGCCAGCAGCTTATACCCACAGGGACGGGAAAAACTGTTTTTT CASSLYPQGREKLFF
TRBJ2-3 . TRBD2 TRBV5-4 TGTGCCAGCACCGTACTAGCGGGAGCGGCAGATACGCAGTATTTT CASTVLAGAADTQYF
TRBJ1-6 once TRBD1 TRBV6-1 TGTGCCAGCCACCAGGGGGTGGGCTATAATTCACCCCTCCACTTT CASHQGVGYNSPLHF
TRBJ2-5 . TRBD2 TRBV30 TGTGCCTGGAGTGTACTGACTAGCGGTCTGAGATTCCAAGAGACCCAGTACTTC CAWSVLTSGLRFQETQYF
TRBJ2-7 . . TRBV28 TGTGCCAGCAGCGACGACGGGGATCGGGACTACGAGCAGTACTTC CASSDDGDRDYEQYF
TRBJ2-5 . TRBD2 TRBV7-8 TGTGCCAGCAGCTGGCGGACTAGCGGGGAGACCCAGTACTTC CASSWRTSGETQYF
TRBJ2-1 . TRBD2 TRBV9 TGTGCCAGCAGCGGCCACCTAGCGGGGACCTACAATGAGCAGTTCTTC CASSGHLAGTYNEQFF
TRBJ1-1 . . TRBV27 TGTGCCAGCAGTCACAGGACAAGGGCGTCCGCTGAAGCTTTCTTT CASSHRTRASAEAFF
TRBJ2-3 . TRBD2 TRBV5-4 TGTGCCAGCAGCACGACTCCGGGACTAGCTATACATTTT CASSTTPGLAIHF
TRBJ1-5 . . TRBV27 TGTGCCAGCAGCCCTATGAGAGACAATCAGCCCCAGCATTTT CASSPMRDNQPQHF
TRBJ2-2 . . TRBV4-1 TGCGCCAGCAGCCAACTAGTAACCCGGGGCTCCGGGGAGCTGTTTTTT CASSQLVTRGSGELFF
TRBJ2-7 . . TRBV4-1 TGCGCCAGCAGCCTTTTGGATACTTCCTACGAGCAGTACTTC CASSLLDTSYEQYF
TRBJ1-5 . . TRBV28 TGTGCCAGCAGCCGACTTAGGGATCAGCCCCAGCATTTT CASSRLRDQPQHF
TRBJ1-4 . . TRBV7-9 TGTGCCAGCAGCTTTGGGACCGAAAAACTGTTTTTT CASSFGTEKLFF
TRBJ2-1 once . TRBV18 TGTGCCAGCTTCACCCTCCTTGATGTCCATGAGCAGTTCTTC CASFTLLDVHEQFF
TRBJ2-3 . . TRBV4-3 TGCGCCAGCAGCTACCGAGCCGCTGGAACGATCACAGATACGCAGTATTTT CASSYRAAGTITDTQYF
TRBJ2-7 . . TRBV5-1 TGCGCCAGCAGCCAGGTACTACCAGGGAAATCGAAGGAGCAGTACTTC CASSQVLPGKSKEQYF
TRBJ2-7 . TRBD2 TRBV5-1 TGCGCCAGCGGAGGGACTAGCGGGAGCAGTACCTACGAGCAGTACTTC CASGGTSGSSTYEQYF